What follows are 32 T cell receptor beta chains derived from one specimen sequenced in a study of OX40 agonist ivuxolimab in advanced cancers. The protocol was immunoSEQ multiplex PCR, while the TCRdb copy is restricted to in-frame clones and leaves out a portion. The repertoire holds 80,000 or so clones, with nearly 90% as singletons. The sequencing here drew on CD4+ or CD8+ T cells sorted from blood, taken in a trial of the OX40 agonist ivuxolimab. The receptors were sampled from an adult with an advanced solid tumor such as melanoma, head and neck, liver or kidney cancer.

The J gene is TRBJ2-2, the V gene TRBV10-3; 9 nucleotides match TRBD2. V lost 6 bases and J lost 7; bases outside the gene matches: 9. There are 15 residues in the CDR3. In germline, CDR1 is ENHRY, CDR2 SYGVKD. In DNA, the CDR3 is TGTGCCATCAGCCCTGTTAGCGGGAGTGGCGGGGAGCTGTTTTTT. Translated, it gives CAISPVSGSGGELFF.

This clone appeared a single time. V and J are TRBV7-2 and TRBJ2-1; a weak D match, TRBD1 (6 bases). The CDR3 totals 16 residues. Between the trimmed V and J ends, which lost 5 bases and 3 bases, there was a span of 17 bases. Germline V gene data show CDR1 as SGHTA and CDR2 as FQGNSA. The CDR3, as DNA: TGTGCCAGCAGCCCTGAAGGACAGACTTTCTACAATGAGCAGTTCTTC. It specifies CASSPEGQTFYNEQFF.

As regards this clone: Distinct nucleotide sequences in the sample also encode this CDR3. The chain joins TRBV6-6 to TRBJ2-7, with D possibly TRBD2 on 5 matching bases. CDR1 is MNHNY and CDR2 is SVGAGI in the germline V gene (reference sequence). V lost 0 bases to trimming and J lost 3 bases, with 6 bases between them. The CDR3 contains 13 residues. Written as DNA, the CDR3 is TGTGCCAGCAGTTACTCCCGGGACTACGAGCAGTACTTC. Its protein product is CASSYSRDYEQYF.

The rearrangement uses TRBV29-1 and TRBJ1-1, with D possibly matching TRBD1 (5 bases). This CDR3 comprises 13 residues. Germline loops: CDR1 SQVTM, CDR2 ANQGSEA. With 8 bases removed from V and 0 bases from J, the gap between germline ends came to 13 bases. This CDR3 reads CSYEQEMNTEAFF. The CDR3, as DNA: TGCAGCTACGAACAGGAGATGAACACTGAAGCTTTCTTT.

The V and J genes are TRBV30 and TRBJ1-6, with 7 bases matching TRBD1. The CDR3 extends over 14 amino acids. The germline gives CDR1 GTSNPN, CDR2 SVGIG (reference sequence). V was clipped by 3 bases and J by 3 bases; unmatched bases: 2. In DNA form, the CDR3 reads TGTGCCTGGAGCCGGGACAGCTATAATTCACCCCTCCACTTT. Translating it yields CAWSRDSYNSPLHF.

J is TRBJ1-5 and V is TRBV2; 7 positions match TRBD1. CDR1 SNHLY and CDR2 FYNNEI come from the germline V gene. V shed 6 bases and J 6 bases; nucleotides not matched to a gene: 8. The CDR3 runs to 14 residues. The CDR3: CASRLTGDRQPQHF. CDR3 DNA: TGTGCCAGCAGGCTAACAGGGGACCGTCAGCCCCAGCATTTT.

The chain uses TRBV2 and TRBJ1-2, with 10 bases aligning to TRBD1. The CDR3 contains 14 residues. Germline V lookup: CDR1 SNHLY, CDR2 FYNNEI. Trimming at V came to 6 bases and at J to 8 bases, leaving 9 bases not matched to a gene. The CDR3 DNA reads TGTGCCAGCAGCTTCGGGACAGGGGATGGCGGCTACACCTTC. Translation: CASSFGTGDGGYTF.

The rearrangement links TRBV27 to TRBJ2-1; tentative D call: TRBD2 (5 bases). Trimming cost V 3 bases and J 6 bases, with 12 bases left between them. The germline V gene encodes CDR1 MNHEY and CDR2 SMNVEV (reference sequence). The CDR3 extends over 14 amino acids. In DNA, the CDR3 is TGTGCCAGCAGTTTGTTAGGACTCGCCAATGAGCAGTTCTTC. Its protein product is CASSLLGLANEQFF.

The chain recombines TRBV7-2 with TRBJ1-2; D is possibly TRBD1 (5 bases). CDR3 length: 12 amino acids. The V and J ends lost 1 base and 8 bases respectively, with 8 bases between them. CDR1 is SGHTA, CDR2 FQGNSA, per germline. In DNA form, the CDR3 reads TGTGCCAGCAGCTTAGTGTGGGGCGGCTACACCTTC. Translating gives CASSLVWGGYTF.

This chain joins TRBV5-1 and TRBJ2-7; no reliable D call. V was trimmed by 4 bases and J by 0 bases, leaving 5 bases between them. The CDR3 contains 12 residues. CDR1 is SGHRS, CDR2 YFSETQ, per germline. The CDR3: CASSMTSYEQYF. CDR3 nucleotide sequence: TGCGCCAGCAGCATGACCTCCTACGAGCAGTACTTC.

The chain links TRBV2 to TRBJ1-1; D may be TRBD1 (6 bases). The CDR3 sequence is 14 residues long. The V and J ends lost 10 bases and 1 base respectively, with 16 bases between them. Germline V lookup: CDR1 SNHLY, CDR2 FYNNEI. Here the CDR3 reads CAKTQGGSNTEAFF. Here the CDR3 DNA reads TGTGCCAAGACACAGGGAGGGTCGAACACTGAAGCTTTCTTT.

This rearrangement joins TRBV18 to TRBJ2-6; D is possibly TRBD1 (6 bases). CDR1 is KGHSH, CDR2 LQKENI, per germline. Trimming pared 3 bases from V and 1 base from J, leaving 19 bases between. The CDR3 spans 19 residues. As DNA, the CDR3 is TGTGCCAGCTCACCGGGACGACAGGTAGTGGGTTCTGGGGCCAACGTCCTGACTTTC. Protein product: CASSPGRQVVGSGANVLTF.

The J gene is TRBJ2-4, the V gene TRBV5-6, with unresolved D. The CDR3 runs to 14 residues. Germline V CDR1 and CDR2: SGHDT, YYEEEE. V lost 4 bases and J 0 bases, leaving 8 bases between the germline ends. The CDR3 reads CASSLYVAKNIQYF. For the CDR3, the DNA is TGTGCCAGCAGCCTTTACGTAGCCAAAAACATTCAGTACTTC.

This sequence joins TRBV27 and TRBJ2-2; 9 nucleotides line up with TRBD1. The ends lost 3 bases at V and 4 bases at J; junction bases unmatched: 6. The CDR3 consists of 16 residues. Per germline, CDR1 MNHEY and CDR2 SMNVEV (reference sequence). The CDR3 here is CASSFLGQGPTGELFF. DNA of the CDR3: TGTGCCAGCAGTTTTCTGGGACAGGGCCCCACCGGGGAGCTGTTTTTT.

The CDR3 nucleotides read TGTGCCAGCAGTTCCTATCCGGGGGGGGGTGGAGGCGGGGAGCTGTTTTTT. Translated, it gives CASSSYPGGGGGGELFF. The chain couples TRBV27 to TRBJ2-2, with 8 positions matching TRBD2. Unmatched junction bases numbered 14, after V lost 4 bases and J lost 7 bases. Germline assignment: CDR1 MNHEY and CDR2 SMNVEV (reference sequence). The CDR3 sequence is 17 residues long.

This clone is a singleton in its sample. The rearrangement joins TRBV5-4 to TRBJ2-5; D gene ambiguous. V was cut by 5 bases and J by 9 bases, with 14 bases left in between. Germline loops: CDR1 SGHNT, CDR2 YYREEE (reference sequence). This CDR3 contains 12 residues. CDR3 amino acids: CASRKGMEPQYF. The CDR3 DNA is TGTGCCAGCAGGAAGGGAATGGAGCCCCAGTACTTC.

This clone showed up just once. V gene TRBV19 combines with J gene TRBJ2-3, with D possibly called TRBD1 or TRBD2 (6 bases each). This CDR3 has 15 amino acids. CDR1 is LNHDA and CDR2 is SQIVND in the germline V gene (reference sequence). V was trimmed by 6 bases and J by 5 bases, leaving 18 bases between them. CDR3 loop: CASSPRGVAGDTQYF. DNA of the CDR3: TGTGCCAGTAGCCCGAGGGGGGTGGCGGGAGATACGCAGTATTTT.

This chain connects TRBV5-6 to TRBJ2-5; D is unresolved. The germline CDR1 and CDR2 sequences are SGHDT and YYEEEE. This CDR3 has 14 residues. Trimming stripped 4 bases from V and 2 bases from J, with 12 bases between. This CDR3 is CASSGLGKQETQYF. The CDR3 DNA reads TGTGCCAGCAGCGGGTTGGGGAAACAAGAGACCCAGTACTTC.

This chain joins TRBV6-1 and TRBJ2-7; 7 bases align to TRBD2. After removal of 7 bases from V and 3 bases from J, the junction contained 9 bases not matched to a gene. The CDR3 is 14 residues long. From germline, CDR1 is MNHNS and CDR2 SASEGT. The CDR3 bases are TGTGCCAGCAACCGAAGGGCGGGGGTCTACGAGCAGTACTTC. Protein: CASNRRAGVYEQYF.

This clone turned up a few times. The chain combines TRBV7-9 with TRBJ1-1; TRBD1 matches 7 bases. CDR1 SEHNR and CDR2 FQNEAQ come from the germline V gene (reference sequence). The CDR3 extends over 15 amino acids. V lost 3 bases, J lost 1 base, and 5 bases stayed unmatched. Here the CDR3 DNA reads TGTGCCAGCAGCTTGAGGACAGGTTGGAACACTGAAGCTTTCTTT. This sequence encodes CASSLRTGWNTEAFF.

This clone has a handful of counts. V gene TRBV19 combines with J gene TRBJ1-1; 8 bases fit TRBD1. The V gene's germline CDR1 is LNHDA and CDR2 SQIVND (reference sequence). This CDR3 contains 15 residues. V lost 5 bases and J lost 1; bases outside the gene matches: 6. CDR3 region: CASSPRQGTNTEAFF. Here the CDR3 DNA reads TGTGCCAGTAGTCCGCGACAGGGGACGAACACTGAAGCTTTCTTT. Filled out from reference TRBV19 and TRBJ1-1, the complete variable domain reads DGGITQSPKYLFRKEGQNVTLSCEQNLNHDAMYWYRQDPGQGLRLIYYSQIVNDFQKGDIAEGYSVSREKKESFPLTVTSAQKNPTAFYLCASSPRQGTNTEAFFGQGTRLTVV.

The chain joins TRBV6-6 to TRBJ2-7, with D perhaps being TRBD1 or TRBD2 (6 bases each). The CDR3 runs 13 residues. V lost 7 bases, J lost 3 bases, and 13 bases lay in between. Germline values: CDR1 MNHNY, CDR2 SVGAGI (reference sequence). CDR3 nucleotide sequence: TGTGCCAGCAAAGCCAGGGGAGGCTACGAGCAGTACTTC. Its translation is CASKARGGYEQYF.

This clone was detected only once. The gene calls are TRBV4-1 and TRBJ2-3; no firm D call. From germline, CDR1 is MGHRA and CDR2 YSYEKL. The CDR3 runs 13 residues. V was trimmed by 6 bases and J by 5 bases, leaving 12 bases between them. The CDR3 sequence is CASSLLNRDTQYF. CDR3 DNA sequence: TGCGCCAGCAGTCTTTTGAACAGAGATACGCAGTATTTT.

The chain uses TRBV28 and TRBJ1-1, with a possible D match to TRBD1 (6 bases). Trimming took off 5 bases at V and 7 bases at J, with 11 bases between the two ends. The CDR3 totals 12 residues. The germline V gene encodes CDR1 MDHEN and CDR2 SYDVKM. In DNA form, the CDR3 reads TGTGCCAGCAGTGCACAGGGAAGTGAAGCTTTCTTT. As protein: CASSAQGSEAFF.

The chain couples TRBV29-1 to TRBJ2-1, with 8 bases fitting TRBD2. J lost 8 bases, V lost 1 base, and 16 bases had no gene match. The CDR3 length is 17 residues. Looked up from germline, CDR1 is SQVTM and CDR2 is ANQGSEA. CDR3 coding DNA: TGCAGCGTTGAAGGGAGAGGTGGCGGGGGGTTAGCCTATGAGCAGTTCTTC. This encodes CSVEGRGGGGLAYEQFF.

CDR3 bases: TGTGCCAGCAGTTACGAACGAACAGGGGCGGGAGCTGAAGCTTTCTTT. It is translated as CASSYERTGAGAEAFF. The rearrangement links TRBV6-5 to TRBJ1-1, with 7 bases matching TRBD1. J lost 6 bases, V lost 2 bases, and 12 bases had no gene match. The CDR3 is made up of 16 amino acids. Germline lookup yields CDR1 MNHEY and CDR2 SVGAGI.

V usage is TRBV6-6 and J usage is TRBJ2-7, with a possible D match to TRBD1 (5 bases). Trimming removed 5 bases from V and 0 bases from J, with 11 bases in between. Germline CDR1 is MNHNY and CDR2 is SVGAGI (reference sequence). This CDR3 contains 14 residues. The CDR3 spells CASSRTLYSYEQYF. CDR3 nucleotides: TGTGCCAGCAGTAGGACACTTTACTCCTACGAGCAGTACTTC.

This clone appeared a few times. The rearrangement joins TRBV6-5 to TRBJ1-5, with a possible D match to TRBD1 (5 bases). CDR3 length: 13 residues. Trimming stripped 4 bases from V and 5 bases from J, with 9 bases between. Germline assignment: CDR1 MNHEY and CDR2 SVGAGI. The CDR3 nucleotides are TGTGCCAGCAGTTTGGACATTTATCAGCCCCAGCATTTT. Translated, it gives CASSLDIYQPQHF.

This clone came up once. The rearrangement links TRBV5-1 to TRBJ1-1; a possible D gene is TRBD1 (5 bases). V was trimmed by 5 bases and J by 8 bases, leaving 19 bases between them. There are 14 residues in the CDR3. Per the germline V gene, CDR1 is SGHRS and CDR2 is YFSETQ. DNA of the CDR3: TGCGCCAGCAGTCATGCCGGGGCGGTGAAGGAAGCTTTCTTT. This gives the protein CASSHAGAVKEAFF.

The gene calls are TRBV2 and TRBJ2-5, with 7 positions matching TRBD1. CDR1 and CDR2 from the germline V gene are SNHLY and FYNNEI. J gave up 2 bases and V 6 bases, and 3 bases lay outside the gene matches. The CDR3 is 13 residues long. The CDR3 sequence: CASSATGQETQYF. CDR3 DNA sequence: TGTGCCAGCAGCGCGACAGGGCAAGAGACCCAGTACTTC. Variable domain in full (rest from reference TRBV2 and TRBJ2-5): EPEVTQTPSHQVTQMGQEVILRCVPISNHLYFYWYRQILGQKVEFLVSFYNNEISEKSEIFDDQFSVERPDGSNFTLKIRSTKLEDSAMYFCASSATGQETQYFGPGTRLLVL.

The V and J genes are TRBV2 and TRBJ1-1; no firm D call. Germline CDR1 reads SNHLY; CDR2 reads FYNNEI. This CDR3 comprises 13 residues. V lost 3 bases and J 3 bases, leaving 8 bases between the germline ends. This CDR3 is CASSEIRDTEAFF. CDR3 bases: TGTGCCAGCAGTGAGATAAGGGACACTGAAGCTTTCTTT. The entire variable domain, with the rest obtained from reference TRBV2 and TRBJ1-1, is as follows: EPEVTQTPSHQVTQMGQEVILRCVPISNHLYFYWYRQILGQKVEFLVSFYNNEISEKSEIFDDQFSVERPDGSNFTLKIRSTKLEDSAMYFCASSEIRDTEAFFGQGTRLTVV.

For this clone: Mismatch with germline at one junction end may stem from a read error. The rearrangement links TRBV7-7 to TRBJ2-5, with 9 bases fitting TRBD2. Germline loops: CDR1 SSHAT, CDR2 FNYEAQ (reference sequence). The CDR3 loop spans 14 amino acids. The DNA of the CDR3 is TGTGCTAGCAGCTTAGCTAGCGGGGTGGAGACCCAGTACTTC. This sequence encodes CASSLASGVETQYF.